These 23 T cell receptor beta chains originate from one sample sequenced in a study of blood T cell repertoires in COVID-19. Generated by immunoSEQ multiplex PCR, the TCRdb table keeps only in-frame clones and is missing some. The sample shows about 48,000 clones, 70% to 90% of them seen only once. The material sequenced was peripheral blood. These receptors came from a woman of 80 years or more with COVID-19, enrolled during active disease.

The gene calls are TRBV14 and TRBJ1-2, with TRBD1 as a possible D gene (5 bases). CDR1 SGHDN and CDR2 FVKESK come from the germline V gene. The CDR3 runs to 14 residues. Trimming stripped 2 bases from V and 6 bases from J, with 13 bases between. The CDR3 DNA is TGTGCCAGCAGCCAACAGGGTCTTTTGGATGGCTACACCTTC. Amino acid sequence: CASSQQGLLDGYTF. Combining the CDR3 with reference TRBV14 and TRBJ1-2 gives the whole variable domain EAGVTQFPSHSVIEKGQTVTLRCDPISGHDNLYWYRRVMGKEIKFLLHFVKESKQDESGMPNNRFLAERTGGTYSTLKVQPAELEDSGVYFCASSQQGLLDGYTFGSGTRLTVV.

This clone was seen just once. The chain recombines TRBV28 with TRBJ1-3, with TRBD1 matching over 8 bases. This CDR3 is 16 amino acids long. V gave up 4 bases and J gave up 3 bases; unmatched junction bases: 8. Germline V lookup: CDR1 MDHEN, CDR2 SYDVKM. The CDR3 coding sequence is TGTGCCAGCAGTTGGGCGGACAGGGTGGTTGGAAACACCATATATTTT. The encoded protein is CASSWADRVVGNTIYF.

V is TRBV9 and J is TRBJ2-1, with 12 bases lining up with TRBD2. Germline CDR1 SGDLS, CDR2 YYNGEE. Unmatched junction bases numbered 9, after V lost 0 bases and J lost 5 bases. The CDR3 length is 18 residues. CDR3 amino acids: CASSVVPSGRARNNEQFF. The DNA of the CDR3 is TGTGCCAGCAGCGTAGTTCCTAGCGGGAGGGCCCGGAACAATGAGCAGTTCTTC.

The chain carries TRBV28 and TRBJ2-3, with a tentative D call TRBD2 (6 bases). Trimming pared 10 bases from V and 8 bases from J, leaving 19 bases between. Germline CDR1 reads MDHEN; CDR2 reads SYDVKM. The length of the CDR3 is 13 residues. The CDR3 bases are TGTGCCACACATGAGGGGCTGGAGGGTACGCAGTATTTT. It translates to CATHEGLEGTQYF.

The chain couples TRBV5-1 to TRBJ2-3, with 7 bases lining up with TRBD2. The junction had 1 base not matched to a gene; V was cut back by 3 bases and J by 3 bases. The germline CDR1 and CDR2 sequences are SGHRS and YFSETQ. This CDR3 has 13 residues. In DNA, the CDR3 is TGCGCCAGCAGCTGGGGGGGTACAGATACGCAGTATTTT. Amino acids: CASSWGGTDTQYF.

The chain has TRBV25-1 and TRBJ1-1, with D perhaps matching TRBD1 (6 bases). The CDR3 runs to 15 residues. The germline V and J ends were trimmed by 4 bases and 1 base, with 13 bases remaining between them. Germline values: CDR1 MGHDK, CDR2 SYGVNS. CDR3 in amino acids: CASSGVQGANTEAFF. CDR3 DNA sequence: TGTGCCAGCAGTGGGGTACAGGGCGCGAACACTGAAGCTTTCTTT.

The CDR3 here is CATIEAGRTLYGYTF. The CDR3 bases are TGTGCCACTATCGAAGCGGGACGGACCCTCTATGGCTACACCTTC. This sequence joins TRBV28 and TRBJ1-2; TRBD1 is a possible D gene (5 bases). Germline CDR1 is MDHEN and CDR2 is SYDVKM. This CDR3 is built from 15 residues. V gave up 10 bases and J gave up 4 bases, with 22 bases separating them.

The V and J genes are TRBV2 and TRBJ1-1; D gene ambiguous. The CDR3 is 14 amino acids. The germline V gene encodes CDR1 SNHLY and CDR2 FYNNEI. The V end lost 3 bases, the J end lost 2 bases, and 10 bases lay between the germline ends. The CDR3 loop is CASSDWQTNTEAFF. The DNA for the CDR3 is TGTGCCAGCAGTGATTGGCAGACTAACACTGAAGCTTTCTTT.

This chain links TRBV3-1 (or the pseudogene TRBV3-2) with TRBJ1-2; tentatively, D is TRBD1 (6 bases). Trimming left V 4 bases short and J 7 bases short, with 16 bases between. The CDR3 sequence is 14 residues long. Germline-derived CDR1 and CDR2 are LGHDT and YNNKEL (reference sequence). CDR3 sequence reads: CASSLRQAPSGYTF. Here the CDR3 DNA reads TGTGCCAGCAGCCTTCGACAGGCCCCCAGTGGCTACACCTTC.

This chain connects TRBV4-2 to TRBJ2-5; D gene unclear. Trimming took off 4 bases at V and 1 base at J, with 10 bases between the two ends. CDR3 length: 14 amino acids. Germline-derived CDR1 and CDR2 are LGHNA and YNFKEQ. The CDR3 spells CASSRMTGQETQYF. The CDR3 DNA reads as TGTGCCAGCAGCCGGATGACTGGCCAAGAGACCCAGTACTTC.

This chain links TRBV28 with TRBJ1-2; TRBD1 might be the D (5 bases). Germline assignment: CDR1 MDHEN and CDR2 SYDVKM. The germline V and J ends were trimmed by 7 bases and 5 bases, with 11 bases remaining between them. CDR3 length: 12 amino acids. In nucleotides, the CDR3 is TGTGCCAGCACCCCCCCAGGGTATGGCTACACCTTC. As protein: CASTPPGYGYTF.

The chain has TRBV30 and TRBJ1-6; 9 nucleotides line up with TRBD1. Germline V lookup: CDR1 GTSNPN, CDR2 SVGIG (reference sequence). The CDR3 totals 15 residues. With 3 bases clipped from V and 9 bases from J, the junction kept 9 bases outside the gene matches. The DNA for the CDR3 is TGTGCCTGGAGCGGCCCCGGACAGGGGACTTCACCCCTCCACTTT. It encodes CAWSGPGQGTSPLHF.

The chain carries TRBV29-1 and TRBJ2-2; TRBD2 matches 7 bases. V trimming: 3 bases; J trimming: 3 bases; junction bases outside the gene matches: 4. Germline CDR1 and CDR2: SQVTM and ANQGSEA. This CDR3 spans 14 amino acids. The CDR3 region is CSVDQRGYTGELFF. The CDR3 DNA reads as TGCAGCGTTGACCAGCGGGGATACACCGGGGAGCTGTTTTTT.

CDR3 bases: TGTGCCGAAGGGGGGGAGAATTCACCCCTCCACTTT. Its protein product is CAEGGENSPLHF. This chain joins TRBV2 and TRBJ1-6, with D possibly being TRBD1 (6 bases). Germline-derived CDR1 and CDR2 are SNHLY and FYNNEI. V lost 11 bases, J lost 7 bases, and 12 bases lay in between. This CDR3 comprises 12 residues.

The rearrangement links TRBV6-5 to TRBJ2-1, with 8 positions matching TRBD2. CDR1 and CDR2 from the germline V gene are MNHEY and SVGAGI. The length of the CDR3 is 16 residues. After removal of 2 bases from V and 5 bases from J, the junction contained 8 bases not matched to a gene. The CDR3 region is CASSYIAGGLNNEQFF. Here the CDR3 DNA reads TGTGCCAGCAGTTACATCGCGGGAGGATTGAACAATGAGCAGTTCTTC.

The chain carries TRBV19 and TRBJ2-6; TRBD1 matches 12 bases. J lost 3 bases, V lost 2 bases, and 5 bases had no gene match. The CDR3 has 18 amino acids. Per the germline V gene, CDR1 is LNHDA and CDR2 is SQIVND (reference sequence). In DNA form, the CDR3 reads TGTGCCAGTAGTATACGGGACAGGGGGCGCGTTGGGGCCAACGTCCTGACTTTC. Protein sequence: CASSIRDRGRVGANVLTF.

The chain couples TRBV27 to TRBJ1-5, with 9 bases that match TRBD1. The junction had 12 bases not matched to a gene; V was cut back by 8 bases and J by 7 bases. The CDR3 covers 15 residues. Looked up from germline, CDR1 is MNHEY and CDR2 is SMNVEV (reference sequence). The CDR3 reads CASALDRGPNQPQHF. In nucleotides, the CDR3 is TGTGCCAGCGCCCTGGACAGGGGCCCGAACCAGCCCCAGCATTTT.

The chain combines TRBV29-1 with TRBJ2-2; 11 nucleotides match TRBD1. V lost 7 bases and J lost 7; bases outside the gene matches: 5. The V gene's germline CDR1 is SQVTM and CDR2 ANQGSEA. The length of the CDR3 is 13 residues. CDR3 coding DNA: TGCAGCGCGGACAGGGGGCGGGTCGGGGAGCTGTTTTTT. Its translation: CSADRGRVGELFF.

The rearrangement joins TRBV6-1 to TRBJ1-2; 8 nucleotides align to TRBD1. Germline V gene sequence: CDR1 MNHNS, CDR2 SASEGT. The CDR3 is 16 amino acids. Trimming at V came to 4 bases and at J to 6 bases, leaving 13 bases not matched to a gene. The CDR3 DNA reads TGTGCCAGCAGTGCTCCCGGGACAGGTTTATCAGATGGCTACACCTTC. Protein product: CASSAPGTGLSDGYTF.

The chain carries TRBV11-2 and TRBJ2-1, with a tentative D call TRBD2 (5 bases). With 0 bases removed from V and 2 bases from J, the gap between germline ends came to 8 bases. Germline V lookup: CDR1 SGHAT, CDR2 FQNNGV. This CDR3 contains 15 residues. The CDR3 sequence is CASSLDRTPYNEQFF. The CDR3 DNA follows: TGTGCCAGCAGCTTAGATCGGACTCCCTACAATGAGCAGTTCTTC.

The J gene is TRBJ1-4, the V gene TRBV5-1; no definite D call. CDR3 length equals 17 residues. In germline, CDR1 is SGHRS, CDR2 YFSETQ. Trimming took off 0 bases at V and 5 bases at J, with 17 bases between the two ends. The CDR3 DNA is TGCGCCAGCAGCTTGGCCGTGGTTGGCTCGAACAATGAAAAACTGTTTTTT. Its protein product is CASSLAVVGSNNEKLFF.

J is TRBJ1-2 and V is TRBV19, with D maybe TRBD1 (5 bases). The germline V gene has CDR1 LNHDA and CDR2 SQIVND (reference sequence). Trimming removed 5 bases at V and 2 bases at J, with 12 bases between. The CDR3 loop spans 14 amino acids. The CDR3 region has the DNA TGTGCCAGTAGTGGGAGGGGATTCAACTATGGCTACACCTTC. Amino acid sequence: CASSGRGFNYGYTF.

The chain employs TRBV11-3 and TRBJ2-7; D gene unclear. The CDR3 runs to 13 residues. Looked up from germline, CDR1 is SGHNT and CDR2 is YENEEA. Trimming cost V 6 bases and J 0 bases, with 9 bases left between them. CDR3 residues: CASSSTASYEQYF. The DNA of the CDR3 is TGTGCCAGCAGTTCAACAGCCTCCTACGAGCAGTACTTC.